These 10 T cell receptor beta chains originate from one sample sequenced in a study of blood T cell repertoires in COVID-19. Using immunoSEQ multiplex PCR, the repertoire was profiled, and TCRdb retains in-frame clones only, with some absent. The profile shows some 95,000 clones, around nine tenths of them singletons. Material for sequencing was peripheral blood. These TCRs come from a man older than 75 with active or convalescent COVID-19.

The chain is built from TRBV6-2 or TRBV6-3 and TRBJ2-1; 9 nucleotides align to TRBD2. Germline CDR1 and CDR2: MNHEY and SVGEGT. The length of the CDR3 is 18 residues. V shed 4 bases and J 2 bases; nucleotides not matched to a gene: 12. CDR3 bases: TGTGCCAGCAGTTCATACGACCTTAGCGGGAGTGCCTACAATGAGCAGTTCTTC. It codes for CASSSYDLSGSAYNEQFF.

The rearrangement links TRBV12-3 or TRBV12-4 to TRBJ1-1; D is unresolved. CDR3 length: 13 amino acids. V shed 2 bases and J shed 1 base, with 5 bases lying between them. The CDR3 here is CASSLLENTEAFF. CDR3 nucleotides: TGTGCCAGCAGTTTATTAGAGAACACTGAAGCTTTCTTT.

The chain couples TRBV11-2 to TRBJ2-1, with 8 nucleotides matching TRBD2. The CDR3 has 17 residues. V was clipped by 5 bases and J by 4 bases; unmatched bases: 13. Germline lookup yields CDR1 SGHAT and CDR2 FQNNGV. DNA of the CDR3: TGTGCCAGCAGCCTCTTAGTTAGCGGGGACTATTACAATGAGCAGTTCTTC. Translating gives CASSLLVSGDYYNEQFF. Full variable domain (remainder filled in from reference TRBV11-2 and TRBJ2-1): EAGVAQSPRYKIIEKRQSVAFWCNPISGHATLYWYQQILGQGPKLLIQFQNNGVVDDSQLPKDRFSAERLKGVDSTLKIQPAKLEDSAVYLCASSLLVSGDYYNEQFFGPGTRLTVL.

J is TRBJ1-1 and V is TRBV5-6; D remains unclear. The CDR3 is 13 amino acids. In germline, CDR1 is SGHDT, CDR2 YYEEEE. The ends were cut back, 1 base at V and 4 bases at J, with 8 bases in the middle. CDR3 protein: CASSLWEITEAFF. The CDR3 bases are TGTGCCAGCAGCTTGTGGGAGATCACTGAAGCTTTCTTT. The full variable domain, in which reference TRBV5-6 and TRBJ1-1 provide the parts outside the CDR3, is DAGVTQSPTHLIKTRGQQVTLRCSPKSGHDTVSWYQQALGQGPQFIFQYYEEEERQRGNFPDRFSGHQFPNYSSELNVNALLLGDSALYLCASSLWEITEAFFGQGTRLTVV.

The V gene is TRBV2, the J gene TRBJ1-2; D unclear. Trimming took 2 bases from V and 0 from J, leaving 10 bases between them. In germline, CDR1 is SNHLY, CDR2 FYNNEI. CDR3 length equals 15 residues. The DNA of the CDR3 is TGTGCCAGCAGTGAAAGCCCGAACCCTAACTATGGCTACACCTTC. Its protein is CASSESPNPNYGYTF.

This clone has just a few counts. V usage is TRBV19 and J usage is TRBJ2-5, with D possibly matching TRBD2 (5 bases). This CDR3 is built from 15 residues. CDR1 and CDR2 from the germline V gene are LNHDA and SQIVND (reference sequence). V lost 3 bases and J 4 bases, leaving 15 bases between the germline ends. CDR3: CASSIIGIGSETQYF. In nucleotides, the CDR3 is TGTGCCAGTAGTATTATCGGGATAGGGTCAGAGACCCAGTACTTC.

This clone was seen only a few times. V is TRBV21-1 and J is TRBJ2-2; the table's D call, TRBD2, was not checked against the DNA. TRBV21-1 is designated a pseudogene. The CDR3 length is 14 residues. In DNA form, the CDR3 reads TGTGCCAGCGGGGGGACTAACAACACCGGGGAGCTGTTTTTT. Protein sequence: CASGGTNNTGELFF.

This rearrangement joins TRBV9 to TRBJ2-1, with TRBD2 matching over 11 bases. J gave up 9 bases and V 0 bases, and 8 bases lay outside the gene matches. This CDR3 is built from 16 residues. CDR1 is SGDLS and CDR2 is YYNGEE in the germline V gene. The CDR3 nucleotides read TGTGCCAGCAGCGTAGACCCGACTAGCGGGATCGGTGAGCAGTTCTTC. The encoded protein is CASSVDPTSGIGEQFF.

This clone was picked up one time. This sequence joins TRBV5-4 and TRBJ2-5; weak D call: TRBD2 (6 bases). V lost 0 bases, J lost 1 base, and 7 bases lay in between. The CDR3 loop spans 14 amino acids. Germline CDR1 and CDR2: SGHNT and YYREEE (reference sequence). Here the CDR3 reads CASSLEAGQETQYF. The DNA of the CDR3 is TGTGCCAGCAGCTTGGAAGCGGGCCAAGAGACCCAGTACTTC.

This clone was picked up one time. The chain employs TRBV7-3 and TRBJ2-7; 11 nucleotides line up with TRBD1. The CDR3 runs 13 residues. V lost 5 bases to trimming and J lost 4 bases; unmatched junction nucleotides: 1. CDR1 and CDR2 (germline): SGHTA, FQGTGA. CDR3 amino acids: CASSRDRGYEQYF. The CDR3 nucleotides are TGTGCCAGCAGCCGGGACAGGGGGTACGAGCAGTACTTC.